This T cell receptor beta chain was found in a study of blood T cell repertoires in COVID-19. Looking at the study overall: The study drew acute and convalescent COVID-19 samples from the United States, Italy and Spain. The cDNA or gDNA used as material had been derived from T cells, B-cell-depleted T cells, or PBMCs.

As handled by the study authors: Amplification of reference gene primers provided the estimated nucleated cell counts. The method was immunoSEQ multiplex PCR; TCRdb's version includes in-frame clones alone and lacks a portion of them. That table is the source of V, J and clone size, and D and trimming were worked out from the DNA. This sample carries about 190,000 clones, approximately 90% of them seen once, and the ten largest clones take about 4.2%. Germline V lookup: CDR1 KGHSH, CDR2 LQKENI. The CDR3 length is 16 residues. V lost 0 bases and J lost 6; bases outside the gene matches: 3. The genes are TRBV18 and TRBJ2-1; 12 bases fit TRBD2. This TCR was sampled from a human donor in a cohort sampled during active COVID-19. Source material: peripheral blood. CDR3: CASSPPLAGGGNEQFF. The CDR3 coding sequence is TGTGCCAGCTCACCACCTCTAGCGGGAGGGGGCAATGAGCAGTTCTTC. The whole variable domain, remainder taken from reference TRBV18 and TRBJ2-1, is NAGVMQNPRHLVRRRGQEARLRCSPMKGHSHVYWYRQLPEEGLKFMVYLQKENIIDESGMPKERFSAEFPKEGPSILRIQQVVRGDSAAYFCASSPPLAGGGNEQFFGPGTRLTVL.